This T cell receptor (beta chain) was documented in a study of T cell responses to AZD1222 COVID-19 vaccine. For the study at large: Pooled together were second doses at about 4 or about 12 weeks. Points from the study as a whole: Possibly, clonal diversity was underestimated; donors were largely white British and included more females. Along spike, vaccine-associated CD4 TCRs were found throughout, with dominance at 160-218 and 743-854. Breadth and depth of Spike-specific TCRs rose after two AZD1222 doses.

Germline CDR1 SGHTS, CDR2 YDEGEE. This CDR3 is 15 amino acids long. V gave up 1 base and J gave up 5 bases, with 15 bases separating them. The assay was immunoSEQ multiplex PCR, and TCRdb's table has in-frame clones only and misses some. The table shows some 130,000 clones, with about 93% occurring only once. On this clone: Its antigen is unidentified.

The sample here was peripheral blood, taken on day 0 of AZD1222 vaccination. This chain links TRBV5-8 with TRBJ1-2; possible D gene TRBD1, 6 bases. The receptor was derived from an adult in good health. CDR3 in amino acids: CASSLRGTARYGYTF. The DNA of the CDR3 is TGTGCCAGCAGCTTGAGGGGGACTGCCCGATATGGCTACACCTTC.